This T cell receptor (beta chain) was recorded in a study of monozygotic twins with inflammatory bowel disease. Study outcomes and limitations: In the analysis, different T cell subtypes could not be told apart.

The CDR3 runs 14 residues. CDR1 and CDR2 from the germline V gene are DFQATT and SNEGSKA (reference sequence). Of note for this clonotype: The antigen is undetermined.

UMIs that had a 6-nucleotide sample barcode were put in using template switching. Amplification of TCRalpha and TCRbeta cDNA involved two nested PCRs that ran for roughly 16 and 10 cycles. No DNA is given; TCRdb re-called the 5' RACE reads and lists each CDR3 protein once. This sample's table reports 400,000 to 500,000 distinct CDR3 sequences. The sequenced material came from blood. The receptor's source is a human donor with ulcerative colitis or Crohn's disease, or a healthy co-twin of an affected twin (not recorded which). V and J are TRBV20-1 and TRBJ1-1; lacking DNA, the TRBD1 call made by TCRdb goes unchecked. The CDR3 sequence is CSADRGQMNTEAFF.